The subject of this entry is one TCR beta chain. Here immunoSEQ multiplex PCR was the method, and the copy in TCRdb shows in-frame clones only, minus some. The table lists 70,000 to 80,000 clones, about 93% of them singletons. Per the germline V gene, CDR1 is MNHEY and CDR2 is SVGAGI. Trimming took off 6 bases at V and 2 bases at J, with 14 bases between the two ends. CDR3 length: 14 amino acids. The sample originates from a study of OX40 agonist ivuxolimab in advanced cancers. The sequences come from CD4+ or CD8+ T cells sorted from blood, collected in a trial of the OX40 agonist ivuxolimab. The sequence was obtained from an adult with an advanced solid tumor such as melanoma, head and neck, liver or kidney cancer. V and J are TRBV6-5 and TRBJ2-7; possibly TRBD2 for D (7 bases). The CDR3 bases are TGTGCCAGCAGCGCGGGGGCAGGGACCTACGAGCAGTACTTC. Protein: CASSAGAGTYEQYF.